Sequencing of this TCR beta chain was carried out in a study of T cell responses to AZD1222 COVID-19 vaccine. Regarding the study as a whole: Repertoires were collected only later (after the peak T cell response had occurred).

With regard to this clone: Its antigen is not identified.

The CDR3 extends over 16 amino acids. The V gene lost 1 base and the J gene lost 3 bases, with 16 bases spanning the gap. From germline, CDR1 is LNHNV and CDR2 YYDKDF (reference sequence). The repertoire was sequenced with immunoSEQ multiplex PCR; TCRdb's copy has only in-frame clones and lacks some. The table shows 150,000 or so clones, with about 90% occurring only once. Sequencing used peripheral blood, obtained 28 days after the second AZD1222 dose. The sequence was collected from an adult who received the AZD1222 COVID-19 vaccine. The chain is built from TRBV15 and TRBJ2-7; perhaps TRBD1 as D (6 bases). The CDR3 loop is CATSRVMGAGSYEQYF. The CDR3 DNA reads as TGTGCCACCAGCAGAGTAATGGGGGCAGGGAGCTACGAGCAGTACTTC.